These T cell receptor beta chains were read from a single sample in a study of T-cell memory formation after mild COVID-19. TCRdb re-called the 5' RACE reads with MiXCR, one entry per CDR3 protein. The repertoire holds under 600,000 distinct CDR3 sequences, with approximately 21% as singletons. Material for sequencing was PBMCs or a T cell subset sorted from them (not recorded which). The receptors come from an adult woman who had mild COVID-19 (a few samples of this study predate the infection). Cell type and time point are not known. The CDR3 runs from the conserved cysteine through the conserved F or W. The order of the fields is clone size, V gene, J gene, D gene, CDR3 protein, CDR3 DNA. D genes are given only for firm matches. Clone size is shown for a subset of rows, as once, few, many or a class of expanded clone.

size: few
V: TRBV20-1
J: TRBJ2-1
D: TRBD2
CDR3: CSAREARLADYNEQFF
DNA: TGCAGTGCTAGAGAAGCCAGACTAGCGGACTACAATGAGCAGTTCTTC

size: -
V: TRBV20-1
J: TRBJ2-3
D: TRBD2
CDR3: CSAPSTGRGSTDTQYF
DNA: TGCAGTGCACCCTCAACTGGGCGGGGGAGCACAGATACGCAGTATTTT

size: few
V: TRBV5-1
J: TRBJ1-2
D: -
CDR3: CASSLVGEGGYTF
DNA: TGCGCCAGCAGCTTGGTAGGGGAAGGTGGCTACACCTTC

size: few
V: TRBV5-5
J: TRBJ1-1
D: -
CDR3: CASSLGGRESPEAFF
DNA: TGTGCCAGCAGCTTGGGAGGCAGGGAGAGCCCTGAAGCTTTCTTT

size: -
V: TRBV30
J: TRBJ1-2
D: TRBD1
CDR3: CAWRGTGAFGGYTF
DNA: TGTGCCTGGAGGGGGACAGGGGCCTTTGGAGGCTACACCTTC

size: -
V: TRBV5-6
J: TRBJ1-2
D: -
CDR3: CASSLDGGFAYGYTF
DNA: TGTGCCAGCAGCTTGGATGGAGGCTTCGCCTATGGCTACACCTTC

size: -
V: TRBV6-5
J: TRBJ2-3
D: -
CDR3: CASSYSSQGPDTQYF
DNA: TGTGCCAGCAGTTACTCGAGTCAGGGCCCAGATACGCAGTATTTT

size: few
V: TRBV7-9
J: TRBJ2-3
D: -
CDR3: CASSFPRDYSTDTQYF
DNA: TGTGCCAGCAGCTTTCCCCGGGATTATAGCACAGATACGCAGTATTTT

size: -
V: TRBV6-6
J: TRBJ1-2
D: TRBD1
CDR3: CASSHGTGRDSNGYTF
DNA: TGTGCCAGCAGTCATGGGACAGGGCGAGATAGCAATGGCTACACCTTC

size: -
V: TRBV12-3/TRBV12-4
J: TRBJ2-3
D: -
CDR3: CASSSNARGQADTQYF
DNA: TGTGCCAGCAGTTCCAATGCCCGGGGGCAGGCAGATACGCAGTATTTT

size: -
V: TRBV7-2
J: TRBJ2-7
D: TRBD2
CDR3: CASSLEPAGSYEQYF
DNA: TGTGCCAGCAGCTTAGAGCCAGCGGGGTCCTACGAGCAGTACTTC

size: few
V: TRBV11-3
J: TRBJ2-1
D: -
CDR3: CASSFRDWANEQFF
DNA: TGTGCCAGCAGCTTCCGGGACTGGGCCAATGAGCAGTTCTTC

size: -
V: TRBV20-1
J: TRBJ2-7
D: -
CDR3: CSAREEGRSSYEQYF
DNA: TGCAGTGCTAGAGAGGAGGGACGGTCCTCCTACGAGCAGTACTTC

size: few
V: TRBV11-2
J: TRBJ2-1
D: -
CDR3: CASSFREIDEQFF
DNA: TGTGCCAGCAGCTTTAGGGAGATTGATGAGCAGTTCTTC

size: -
V: TRBV20-1
J: TRBJ1-1
D: TRBD1
CDR3: CSARDHRGGTEAFF
DNA: TGCAGTGCTAGAGATCACAGGGGAGGCACTGAAGCTTTCTTT

size: few
V: TRBV6-5
J: TRBJ1-1
D: -
CDR3: CASSYQHPGGYTEAFF
DNA: TGTGCCAGCAGTTACCAACACCCCGGCGGTTACACTGAAGCTTTCTTT

size: -
V: TRBV4-1
J: TRBJ1-3
D: -
CDR3: CASSPVGEGNTIYF
DNA: TGCGCCAGCAGCCCCGTGGGAGAAGGAAACACCATATATTTT

size: -
V: TRBV6-5
J: TRBJ2-1
D: TRBD2
CDR3: CASSYGASGGANEQFF
DNA: TGTGCCAGCAGTTACGGGGCTAGCGGGGGGGCAAATGAGCAGTTCTTC

size: -
V: TRBV12-3/TRBV12-4
J: TRBJ1-1
D: -
CDR3: CASSFDSMRNSNTEAFF
DNA: TGTGCCAGCAGTTTCGATTCGATGAGAAACAGCAACACTGAAGCTTTCTTT